This paragraph covers one T cell receptor (beta chain) sequence. This entry comes from a study of T cell changes during pregnancy in multiple sclerosis. The method was immunoSEQ multiplex PCR; TCRdb's version includes in-frame clones alone and lacks a portion of them. Here the sample spans 46,000 or so clones, around 90% being singletons. Germline CDR1 reads SEHNR; CDR2 reads FQNEAQ (reference sequence). CDR3 size: 14 residues. Trimming shortened V by 2 bases and J by 8 bases, and 13 bases separated the two germline ends. The input for sequencing was peripheral blood, taken in the second trimester of pregnancy. The rearrangement joins TRBV7-9 to TRBJ2-1; D remains ambiguous. This clonotype originated in a female donor in good health, enrolled as a control in a pregnancy study. DNA of the CDR3: TGTGCCAGCAGCTTATCTCTGAGTATCGATGAGCAGTTCTTC. Translated, it gives CASSLSLSIDEQFF.